This T cell receptor beta chain is drawn from a study of shared clonotypes between healthy human individuals. On the study more broadly: For every donor, three CD4 naive, three CD4 memory, two CD8 naive and one CD8 memory plates were used. Findings and caveats of the study: The study found roughly 5% of naive CD4 clonotypes shared across several donors. Estimated richness was generally greater in naive than memory subsets.

Each subset's genomic DNA was split evenly across several immunoSEQ plates. Profiling relied on immunoSEQ multiplex PCR, and the TCRdb table lists in-frame clones only, not all of them. The sample lists around 1.9 million clones; just under 95% were seen once. Details on this clone: Its antigen is currently unknown.

Naive CD8 cells were CD45RO-negative, positively selected for CCR7, excluding terminally differentiated effector memory CD45RA+ cells. The material sequenced was naive CD8+ T cells from PBMCs. The TCR originated in a man aged 18 to 29 in good health. Some clones in this sample may be carry-over from other donors' samples.

This CDR3 reads CASSPVGGSPYSNQPQHF. CDR3 DNA sequence: TGTGCCAGCTCACCCGTGGGCGGATCCCCCTATAGCAATCAGCCCCAGCATTTT. V and J are TRBV18 and TRBJ1-5; D gene unclear. The CDR3 is made up of 18 amino acids. V was clipped by 3 bases and J by 0 bases, with 18 bases between them. The V gene's germline CDR1 is KGHSH and CDR2 LQKENI.